This TCR beta chain is from a study of blood T cell repertoires in COVID-19. Under the authors' procedure: Amplification of reference gene primers was used by the study to estimate nucleated cell counts. TCRdb keeps only in-frame clones here, not all; method: immunoSEQ multiplex PCR. V and J calls and clone size are copied from that table; D and trimming were computed from the DNA. The table includes fewer than 120,000 clones, approximately 70% detected once. This CDR3 comprises 15 residues. CDR1 is SGHTA and CDR2 is FQGTGA in the germline V gene. The V gene end was trimmed by 5 bases and the J gene end by 1 base; junction bases not matched to a gene: 7.

J is TRBJ1-2 and V is TRBV7-3, with 7 bases lining up with TRBD1. The specimen sequenced was peripheral blood. The TCR sequence derives from a woman aged 55-70 years with acute or convalescent COVID-19. This chain's CDR3 is CASSPSPGGNYGYTF. Here the CDR3 DNA reads TGTGCCAGCAGCCCCTCCCCAGGGGGTAACTATGGCTACACCTTC.